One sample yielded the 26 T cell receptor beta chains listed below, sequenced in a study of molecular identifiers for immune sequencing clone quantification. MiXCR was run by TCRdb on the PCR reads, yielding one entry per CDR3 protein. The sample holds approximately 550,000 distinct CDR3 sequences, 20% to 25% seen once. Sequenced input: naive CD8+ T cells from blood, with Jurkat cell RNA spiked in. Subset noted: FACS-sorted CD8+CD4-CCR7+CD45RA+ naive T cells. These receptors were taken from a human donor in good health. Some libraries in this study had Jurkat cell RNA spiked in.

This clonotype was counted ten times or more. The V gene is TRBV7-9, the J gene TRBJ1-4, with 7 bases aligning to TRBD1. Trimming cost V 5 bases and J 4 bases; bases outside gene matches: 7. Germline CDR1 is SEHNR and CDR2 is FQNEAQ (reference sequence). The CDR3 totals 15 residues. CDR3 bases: TGTGCCAGCAGCCAGGGGACAGCGGTTAATGAAAAACTGTTTTTT. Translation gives CASSQGTAVNEKLFF.

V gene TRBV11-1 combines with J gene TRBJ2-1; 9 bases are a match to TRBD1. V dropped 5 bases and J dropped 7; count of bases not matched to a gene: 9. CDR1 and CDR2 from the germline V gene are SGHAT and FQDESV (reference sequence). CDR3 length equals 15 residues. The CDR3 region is CASSISGTGRNEQFF. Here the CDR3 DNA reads TGTGCCAGCAGCATTTCCGGGACAGGGAGAAATGAGCAGTTCTTC.

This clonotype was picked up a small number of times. CDR3 region: CASSGSGVDQPQHF. CDR3 nucleotides: TGTGCCAGCAGTGGGAGCGGGGTAGATCAGCCCCAGCATTTT. The genes are TRBV27 and TRBJ1-5, with unresolved D. This CDR3 contains 14 residues. CDR1 and CDR2 from the germline V gene are MNHEY and SMNVEV (reference sequence). V was shortened by 5 bases and J by 5 bases, with 13 bases between the two germline ends.

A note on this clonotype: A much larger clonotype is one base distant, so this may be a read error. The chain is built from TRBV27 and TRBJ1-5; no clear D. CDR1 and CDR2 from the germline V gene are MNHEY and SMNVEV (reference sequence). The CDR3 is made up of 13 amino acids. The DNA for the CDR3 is TGTGCCGGCAGTTTATCTAGAAATCAGCCCCAGCATTTT. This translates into CAGSLSRNQPQHF.

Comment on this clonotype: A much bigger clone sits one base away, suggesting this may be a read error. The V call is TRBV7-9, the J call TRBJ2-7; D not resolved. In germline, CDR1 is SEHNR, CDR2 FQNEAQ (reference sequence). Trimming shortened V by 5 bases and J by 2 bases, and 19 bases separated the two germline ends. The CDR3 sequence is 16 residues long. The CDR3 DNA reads TGTGCCAGCAGCCAGTCGTCCAATACCGAGACCTACGAGCAGTACTTC. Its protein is CASSQSSNTETYEQYF.

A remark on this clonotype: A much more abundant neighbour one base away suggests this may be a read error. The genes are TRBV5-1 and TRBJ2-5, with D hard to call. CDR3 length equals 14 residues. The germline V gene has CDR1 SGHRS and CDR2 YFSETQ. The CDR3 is CACSFLTQVETQYF. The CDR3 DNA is TGCGCCTGCAGCTTCTTGACCCAAGTAGAGACCCAGTACTTC.

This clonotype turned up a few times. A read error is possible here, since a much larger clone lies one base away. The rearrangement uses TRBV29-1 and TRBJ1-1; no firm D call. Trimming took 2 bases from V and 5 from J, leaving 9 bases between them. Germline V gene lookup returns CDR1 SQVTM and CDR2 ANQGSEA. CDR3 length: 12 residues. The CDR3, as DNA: TGCAGCGTTGAATTGTCTCGGACTGAAGCTTTCTTT. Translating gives CSVELSRTEAFF.

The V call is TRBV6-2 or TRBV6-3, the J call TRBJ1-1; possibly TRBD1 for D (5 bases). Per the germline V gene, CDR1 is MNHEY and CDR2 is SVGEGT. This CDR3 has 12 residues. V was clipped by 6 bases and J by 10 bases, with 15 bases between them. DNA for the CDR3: TGTGCCAGCAGCCAGGGACCGGTCGGAGCTTTCTTT. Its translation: CASSQGPVGAFF.

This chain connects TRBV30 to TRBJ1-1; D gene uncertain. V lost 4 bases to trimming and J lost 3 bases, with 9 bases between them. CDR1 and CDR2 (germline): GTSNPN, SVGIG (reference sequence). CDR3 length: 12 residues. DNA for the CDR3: TGTGCCTGGAACGGACCGCACACTGAAGCTTTCTTT. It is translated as CAWNGPHTEAFF.

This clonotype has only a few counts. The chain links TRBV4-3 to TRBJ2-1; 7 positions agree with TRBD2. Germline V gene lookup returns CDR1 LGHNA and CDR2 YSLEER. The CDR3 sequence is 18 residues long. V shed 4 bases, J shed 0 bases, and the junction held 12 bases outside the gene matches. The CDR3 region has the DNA TGCGCCAGCAGCCGGAAACTAGCGCGGACCAGCTCCTACAATGAGCAGTTCTTC. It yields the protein CASSRKLARTSSYNEQFF.

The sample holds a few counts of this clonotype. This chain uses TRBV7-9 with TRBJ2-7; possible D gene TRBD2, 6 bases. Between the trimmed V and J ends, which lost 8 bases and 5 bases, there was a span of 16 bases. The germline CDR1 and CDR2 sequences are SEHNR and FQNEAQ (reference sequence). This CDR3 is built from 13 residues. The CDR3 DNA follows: TGTGCCAGCGGAAGGGTAGCGGCCAACGAGCAGTACTTC. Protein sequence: CASGRVAANEQYF.

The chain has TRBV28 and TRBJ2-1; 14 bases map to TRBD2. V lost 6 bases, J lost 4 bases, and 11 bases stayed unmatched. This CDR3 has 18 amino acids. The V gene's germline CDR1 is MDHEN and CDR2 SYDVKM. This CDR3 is CASSSGLAGGPTYNEQFF. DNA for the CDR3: TGTGCCAGCAGCTCCGGACTAGCGGGAGGCCCTACGTACAATGAGCAGTTCTTC.

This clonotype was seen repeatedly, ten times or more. Here the CDR3 reads CASSTTSAYEQYF. As DNA, the CDR3 is TGCGCCAGCAGCACGACCTCAGCCTACGAGCAGTACTTC. The gene calls are TRBV5-1 and TRBJ2-7; D is uncertain. From germline, CDR1 is SGHRS and CDR2 YFSETQ. V was trimmed by 4 bases and J by 2 bases, leaving 10 bases between them. The CDR3 extends over 13 amino acids.

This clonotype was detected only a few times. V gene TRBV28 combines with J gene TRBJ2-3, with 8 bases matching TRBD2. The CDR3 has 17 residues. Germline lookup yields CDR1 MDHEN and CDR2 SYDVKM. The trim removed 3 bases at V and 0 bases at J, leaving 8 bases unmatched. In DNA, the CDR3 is TGTGCCAGCAGTTTGCCTACGGAGCGGGAGAGCACAGATACGCAGTATTTT. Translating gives CASSLPTERESTDTQYF.

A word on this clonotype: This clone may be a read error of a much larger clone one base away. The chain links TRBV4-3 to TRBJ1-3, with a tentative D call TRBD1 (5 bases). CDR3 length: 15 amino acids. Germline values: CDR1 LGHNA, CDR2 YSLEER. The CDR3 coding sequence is TGCGTCAGCAGCCAAGATTGGGGGACTGGAAACACCATATATTTT. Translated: CVSSQDWGTGNTIYF.

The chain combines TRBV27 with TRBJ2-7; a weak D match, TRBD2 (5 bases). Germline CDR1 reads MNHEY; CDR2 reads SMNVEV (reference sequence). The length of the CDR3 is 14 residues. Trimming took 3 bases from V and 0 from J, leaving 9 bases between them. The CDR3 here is CASSFEGSSYEQYF. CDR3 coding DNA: TGTGCCAGCAGTTTCGAGGGAAGCTCCTACGAGCAGTACTTC.

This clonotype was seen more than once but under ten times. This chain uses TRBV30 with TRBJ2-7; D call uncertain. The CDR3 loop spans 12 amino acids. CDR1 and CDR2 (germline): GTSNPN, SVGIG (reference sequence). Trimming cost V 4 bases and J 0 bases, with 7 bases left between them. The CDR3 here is CAWKPSSYEQYF. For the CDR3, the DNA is TGTGCCTGGAAACCGTCCTCCTACGAGCAGTACTTC.

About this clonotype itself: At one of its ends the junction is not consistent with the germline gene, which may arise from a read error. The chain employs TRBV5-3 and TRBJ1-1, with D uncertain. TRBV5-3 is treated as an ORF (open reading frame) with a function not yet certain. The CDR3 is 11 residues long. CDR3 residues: CASSLPRGALF. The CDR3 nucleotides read TGTGCCAGCAGCTTGCCGCGTGGAGCTCTCTTT.

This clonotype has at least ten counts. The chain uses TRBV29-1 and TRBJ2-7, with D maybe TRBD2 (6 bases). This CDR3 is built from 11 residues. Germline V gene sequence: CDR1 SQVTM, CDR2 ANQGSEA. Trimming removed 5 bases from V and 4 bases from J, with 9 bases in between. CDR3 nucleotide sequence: TGCAGCGTTAGCGCGGGGTACGAGCAGTACTTC. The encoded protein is CSVSAGYEQYF.

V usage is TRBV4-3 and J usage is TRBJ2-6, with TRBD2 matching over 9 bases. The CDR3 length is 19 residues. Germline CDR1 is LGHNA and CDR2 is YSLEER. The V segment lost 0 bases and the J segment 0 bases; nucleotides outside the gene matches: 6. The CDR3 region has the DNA TGCGCCAGCAGCCAAGATCCCACACTAGCGGGCTCTGGGGCCAACGTCCTGACTTTC. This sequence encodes CASSQDPTLAGSGANVLTF.

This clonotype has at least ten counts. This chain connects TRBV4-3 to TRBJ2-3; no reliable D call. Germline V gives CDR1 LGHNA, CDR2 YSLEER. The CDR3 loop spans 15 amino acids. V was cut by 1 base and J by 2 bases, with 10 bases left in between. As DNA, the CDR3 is TGCGCCAGCAGCCAAGGGACGGTTACCACAGATACGCAGTATTTT. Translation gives CASSQGTVTTDTQYF.

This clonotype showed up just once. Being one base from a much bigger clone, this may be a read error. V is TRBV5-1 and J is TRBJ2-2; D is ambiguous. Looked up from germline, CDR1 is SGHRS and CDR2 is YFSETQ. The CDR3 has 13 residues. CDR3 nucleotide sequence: TGCGCCAGCAGCTCAGACACCACCGTGGAGCTGTTTTTT. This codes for CASSSDTTVELFF.

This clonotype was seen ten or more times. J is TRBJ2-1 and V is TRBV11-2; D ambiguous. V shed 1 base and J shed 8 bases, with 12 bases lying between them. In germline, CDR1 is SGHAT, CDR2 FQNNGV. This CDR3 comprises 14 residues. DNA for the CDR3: TGTGCCAGCAGCTTAGGACGGCTGTCGGATGAGCAGTTCTTC. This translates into CASSLGRLSDEQFF.

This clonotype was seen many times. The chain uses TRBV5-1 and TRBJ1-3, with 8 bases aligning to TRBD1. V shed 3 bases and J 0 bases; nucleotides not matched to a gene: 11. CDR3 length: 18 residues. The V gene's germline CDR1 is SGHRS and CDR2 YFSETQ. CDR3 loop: CASSWTGQAGASGNTIYF. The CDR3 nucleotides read TGCGCCAGCAGCTGGACGGGACAGGCGGGAGCCTCTGGAAACACCATATATTTT.

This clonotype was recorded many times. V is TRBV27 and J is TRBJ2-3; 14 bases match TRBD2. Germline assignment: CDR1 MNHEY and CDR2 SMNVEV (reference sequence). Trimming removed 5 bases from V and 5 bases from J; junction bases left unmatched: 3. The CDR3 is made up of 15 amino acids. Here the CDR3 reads CASSPGLAGVDTQYF. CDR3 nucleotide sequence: TGTGCCAGCAGTCCGGGACTAGCGGGAGTAGATACGCAGTATTTT.

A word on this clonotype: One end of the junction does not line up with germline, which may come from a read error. The CDR3: CASSFQPSGYNEQFF. The CDR3 DNA sequence: TGTGCCAGCAGCTTCCAACCTAGCGGTTACAATGAGCAGTTCTTC. The rearrangement joins TRBV5-3 to TRBJ2-1; 7 bases line up with TRBD2. TRBV5-3 is an ORF for which the function is uncertain. The CDR3 loop spans 15 amino acids.